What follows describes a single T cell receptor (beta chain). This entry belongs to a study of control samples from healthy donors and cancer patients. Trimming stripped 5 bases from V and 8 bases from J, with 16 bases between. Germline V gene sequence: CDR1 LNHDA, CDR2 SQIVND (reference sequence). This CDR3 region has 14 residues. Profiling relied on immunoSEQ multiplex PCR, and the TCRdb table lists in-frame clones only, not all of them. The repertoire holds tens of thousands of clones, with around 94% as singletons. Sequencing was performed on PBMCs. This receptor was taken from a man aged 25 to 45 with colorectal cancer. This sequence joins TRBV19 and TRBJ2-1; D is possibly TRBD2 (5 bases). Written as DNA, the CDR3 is TGTGCCAGTAGTCCCCTTTTAGAGGGTGATGAGCAGTTCTTC. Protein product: CASSPLLEGDEQFF.